The clone carrying this T cell receptor (beta chain) was counted ten times or more. RNA transcripts were the template for amplifying TCR beta CDR3 regions. Initially, a first-round RT-PCR of the TCR CDR3 employed the HTBI primer set. MiXCR, applied by TCRdb to the multiplex PCR reads, yields one record per CDR3 protein. There are about 640,000 distinct CDR3 sequences in the sample; less than 25% occur only once, and about 35% lies in the top ten. The record originates from a study of T cells in Graves' hyperthyroidism and ophthalmopathy. CDR1 and CDR2 (germline): MDHEN, SYDVKM. Trimming left V 5 bases short and J 0 bases short, with 7 bases between. The CDR3 loop spans 14 amino acids.

Material for sequencing was blood. This rearrangement joins TRBV28 to TRBJ2-2; maybe TRBD2 (5 bases). The clonotype originates from a man in his thirties or forties with Graves' ophthalmopathy. CDR3 sequence (DNA): TGTGCCAGCAGTGAGGAGGCGAACACCGGGGAGCTGTTTTTT. As protein: CASSEEANTGELFF.